This record concerns one TCR beta chain sequence. This specimen comes from a study of control samples from healthy donors and cancer patients. This table comes from immunoSEQ multiplex PCR, and its TCRdb copy is limited to in-frame clones, with some not included. The profile shows roughly 130,000 clones, about 88% of them singletons. The CDR3 is made up of 15 amino acids. V shed 1 base and J shed 0 bases, with 6 bases lying between them. Germline assignment: CDR1 SNHLY and CDR2 FYNNEI. The sequencing sample was made of blood. The gene calls are TRBV2 and TRBJ2-2; D unclear. The receptor was isolated from a man aged 50 or older in good health. The CDR3 coding sequence is TGTGCCAGCAGTGAAGGCACAACGAACACCGGGGAGCTGTTTTTT. It specifies CASSEGTTNTGELFF.